The 11 T cell receptor beta chains reported below all come from one sample, sequenced in a study of blood T cell repertoires in COVID-19. Profiling relied on immunoSEQ multiplex PCR, and the TCRdb table lists in-frame clones only, not all of them. The table lists more than 85,000 clones, roughly 80% of them singletons. The sample taken for sequencing was peripheral blood. These TCRs come from a woman aged 55 to 70 with acute or convalescent COVID-19.

The chain uses TRBV5-1 and TRBJ2-7, with 7 bases aligning to TRBD2. The CDR3 contains 14 residues. V lost 3 bases, J lost 7 bases, and 10 bases stayed unmatched. From germline, CDR1 is SGHRS and CDR2 YFSETQ. This CDR3 is CASSSTFEAGEQYF. The CDR3 coding sequence is TGCGCCAGCAGCTCGACCTTTGAAGCGGGGGAGCAGTACTTC.

The chain recombines TRBV7-3 with TRBJ2-1, with D maybe TRBD2 (6 bases). V shed 8 bases and J shed 6 bases, with 14 bases lying between them. CDR3 size: 13 residues. The germline V gene has CDR1 SGHTA and CDR2 FQGTGA. CDR3 in DNA: TGTGCCAGCGGCGGTCGGGGGTCCAATGAGCAGTTCTTC. Protein product: CASGGRGSNEQFF.

The rearrangement joins TRBV7-9 to TRBJ1-1; 9 bases fit TRBD1. The germline CDR1 and CDR2 sequences are SEHNR and FQNEAQ (reference sequence). The junction had 6 bases not matched to a gene; V was cut back by 6 bases and J by 1 base. CDR3 length: 15 amino acids. The CDR3 is CASSGQGPRNTEAFF. The CDR3 bases are TGTGCCAGCAGTGGACAGGGGCCTCGGAACACTGAAGCTTTCTTT.

The chain is built from TRBV2 and TRBJ1-5; D call uncertain. Germline V gene data show CDR1 as SNHLY and CDR2 as FYNNEI. Trimming left V 5 bases short and J 1 base short, with 6 bases between. There are 13 residues in the CDR3. The CDR3 is CASSPESNQPQHF. The CDR3 coding sequence is TGTGCCAGCAGTCCCGAGAGCAATCAGCCCCAGCATTTT. The whole variable domain, filled in from reference TRBV2 and TRBJ1-5, reads EPEVTQTPSHQVTQMGQEVILRCVPISNHLYFYWYRQILGQKVEFLVSFYNNEISEKSEIFDDQFSVERPDGSNFTLKIRSTKLEDSAMYFCASSPESNQPQHFGDGTRLSIL.

The CDR3 bases are TGCGCCAGCAGCTTTACTCGAAGCTCCTACGAGCAGTACTTC. Protein: CASSFTRSSYEQYF. This sequence joins TRBV5-1 and TRBJ2-7; D not resolved. The V gene lost 2 bases and the J gene lost 0 bases, with 9 bases spanning the gap. From germline, CDR1 is SGHRS and CDR2 YFSETQ. The CDR3 is made up of 14 amino acids.

The chain joins TRBV7-9 to TRBJ1-1; D gene unclear. The V end was cut by 1 base, the J end by 0 bases, with 6 bases between. Germline V gene lookup returns CDR1 SEHNR and CDR2 FQNEAQ (reference sequence). The CDR3 length is 14 residues. The CDR3 here is CASSLGTVNTEAFF. Here the CDR3 DNA reads TGTGCCAGCAGCTTAGGCACGGTGAACACTGAAGCTTTCTTT. The variable domain in full, with the rest retrieved from reference TRBV7-9 and TRBJ1-1, is DTGVSQNPRHKITKRGQNVTFRCDPISEHNRLYWYRQTLGQGPEFLTYFQNEAQLEKSRLLSDRFSAERPKGSFSTLEIQRTEQGDSAMYLCASSLGTVNTEAFFGQGTRLTVV.

The chain couples TRBV10-3 to TRBJ1-1; tentative D call: TRBD1 (5 bases). Trimming stripped 7 bases from V and 9 bases from J, with 12 bases between. Germline V gene data show CDR1 as ENHRY and CDR2 as SYGVKD. The CDR3 totals 11 residues. The CDR3 nucleotides are TGTGCCATCAACACAGGAGAGCAAGCTTTCTTT. Amino acid sequence: CAINTGEQAFF.

The CDR3 DNA is TGCGCCAGCAGCCAATTGTCGGGGTACTATGGCTACACCTTC. Translation gives CASSQLSGYYGYTF. The chain recombines TRBV4-1 with TRBJ1-2; D remains ambiguous. V was shortened by 2 bases and J by 3 bases, with 10 bases between the two germline ends. Germline values: CDR1 MGHRA, CDR2 YSYEKL. This CDR3 contains 14 residues.

J is TRBJ2-5 and V is TRBV6-5; 7 positions match TRBD1. This CDR3 is 14 amino acids long. The trim removed 10 bases at V and 1 base at J, leaving 9 bases unmatched. Germline V gene data show CDR1 as MNHEY and CDR2 as SVGAGI. The CDR3 bases are TGTGCCACGGGTCCCGGGACAGTCCAAGAGACCCAGTACTTC. It codes for CATGPGTVQETQYF.

V and J are TRBV28 and TRBJ1-6; a possible D gene is TRBD1 (6 bases). Germline-derived CDR1 and CDR2 are MDHEN and SYDVKM. This CDR3 contains 12 residues. In DNA, the CDR3 is TGTGCTGAGGGGGGGGGAGCATGGCCCCTCCACTTT. It yields the protein CAEGGGAWPLHF.

For the CDR3, the DNA is TGTGCCAGCTCACCGGCAGGGGGCGGAGAGACCCAGTACTTC. Its protein is CASSPAGGGETQYF. The V call is TRBV18, the J call TRBJ2-5; the match to TRBD1 covers 8 bases. Germline-derived CDR1 and CDR2 are KGHSH and LQKENI. V was pared by 3 bases and J by 4 bases, with 4 bases of the junction left unmatched. The length of the CDR3 is 14 residues.